This TCR beta chain was observed in a study of glioma-infiltrating T cells after dendritic cell vaccination. Turning to the study itself: Patients had newly diagnosed or recurrent glioblastoma and received dendritic cell vaccines.

Time point described: after dendritic cell vaccination, including at tumor progression/relapse. Method: immunoSEQ multiplex PCR; TCRdb's copy keeps in-frame clones and lacks some. The sample includes 55,000 to 75,000 clones, roughly four fifths seen only once; the top ten take around a sixth. The sample in question was blood, obtained after dendritic cell vaccination. The receptor was isolated from a human donor with glioblastoma.

The CDR3 reads CASSAAVSKDEQYF. CDR3 nucleotides: TGCGCCAGCAGCGCGGCGGTAAGTAAGGACGAGCAGTACTTC. The chain joins TRBV5-1 to TRBJ2-7; no clear D. The CDR3 length is 14 residues. CDR1 is SGHRS and CDR2 is YFSETQ in the germline V gene. V was shortened by 4 bases and J by 5 bases, with 16 bases between the two germline ends.